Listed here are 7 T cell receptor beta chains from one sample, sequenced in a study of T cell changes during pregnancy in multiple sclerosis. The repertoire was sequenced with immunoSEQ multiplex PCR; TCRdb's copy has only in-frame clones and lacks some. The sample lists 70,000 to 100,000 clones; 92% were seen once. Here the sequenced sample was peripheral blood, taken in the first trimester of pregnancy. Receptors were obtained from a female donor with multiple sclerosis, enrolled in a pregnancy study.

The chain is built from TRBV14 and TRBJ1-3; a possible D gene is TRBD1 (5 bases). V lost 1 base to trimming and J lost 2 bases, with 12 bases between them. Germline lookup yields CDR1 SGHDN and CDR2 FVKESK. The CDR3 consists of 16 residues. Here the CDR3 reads CASSQGQRGTGNTIYF. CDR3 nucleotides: TGTGCCAGCAGCCAAGGGCAGCGGGGGACTGGAAACACCATATATTTT.

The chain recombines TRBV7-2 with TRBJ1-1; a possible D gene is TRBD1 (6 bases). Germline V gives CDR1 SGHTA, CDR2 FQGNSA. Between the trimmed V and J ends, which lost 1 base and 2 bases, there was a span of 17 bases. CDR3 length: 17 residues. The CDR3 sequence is CASSLGGGRAQNTEAFF. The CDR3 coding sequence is TGTGCCAGCAGCTTAGGGGGGGGGCGAGCCCAAAACACTGAAGCTTTCTTT. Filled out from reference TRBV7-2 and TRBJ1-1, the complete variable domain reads GAGVSQSPSNKVTEKGKDVELRCDPISGHTALYWYRQSLGQGLEFLIYFQGNSAPDKSGLPSDRFSAERTGGSVSTLTIQRTQQEDSAVYLCASSLGGGRAQNTEAFFGQGTRLTVV.

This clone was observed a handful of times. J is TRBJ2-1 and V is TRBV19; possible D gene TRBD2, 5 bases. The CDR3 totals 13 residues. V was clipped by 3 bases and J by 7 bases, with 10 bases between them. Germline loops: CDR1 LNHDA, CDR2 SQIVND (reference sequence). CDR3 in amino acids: CASSILEDNEQFF. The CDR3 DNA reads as TGTGCCAGTAGTATTTTGGAGGATAATGAGCAGTTCTTC.

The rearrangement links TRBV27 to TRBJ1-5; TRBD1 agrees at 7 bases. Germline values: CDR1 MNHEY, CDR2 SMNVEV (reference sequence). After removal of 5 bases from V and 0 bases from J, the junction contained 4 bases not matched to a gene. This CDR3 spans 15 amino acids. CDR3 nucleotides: TGTGCCAGCAGTCTAGACAGGGTTAGCAATCAGCCCCAGCATTTT. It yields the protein CASSLDRVSNQPQHF.

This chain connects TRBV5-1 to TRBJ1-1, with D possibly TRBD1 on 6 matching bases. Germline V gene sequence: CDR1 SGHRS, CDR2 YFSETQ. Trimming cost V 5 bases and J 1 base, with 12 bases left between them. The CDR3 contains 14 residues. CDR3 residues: CASRAGASNTEAFF. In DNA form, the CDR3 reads TGCGCCAGCAGGGCAGGGGCCTCGAACACTGAAGCTTTCTTT.

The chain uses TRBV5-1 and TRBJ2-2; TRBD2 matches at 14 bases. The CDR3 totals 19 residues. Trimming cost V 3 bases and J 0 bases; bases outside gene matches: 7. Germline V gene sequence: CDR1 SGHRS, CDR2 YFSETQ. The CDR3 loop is CASSWGTSGRGANTGELFF. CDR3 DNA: TGCGCCAGCAGCTGGGGGACTAGCGGGAGAGGAGCGAACACCGGGGAGCTGTTTTTT.

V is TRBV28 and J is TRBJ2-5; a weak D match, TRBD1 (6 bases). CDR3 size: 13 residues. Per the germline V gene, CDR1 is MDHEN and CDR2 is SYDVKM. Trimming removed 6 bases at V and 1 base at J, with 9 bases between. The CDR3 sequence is CASSGQFQETQYF. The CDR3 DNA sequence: TGTGCCAGCAGCGGACAGTTCCAAGAGACCCAGTACTTC.